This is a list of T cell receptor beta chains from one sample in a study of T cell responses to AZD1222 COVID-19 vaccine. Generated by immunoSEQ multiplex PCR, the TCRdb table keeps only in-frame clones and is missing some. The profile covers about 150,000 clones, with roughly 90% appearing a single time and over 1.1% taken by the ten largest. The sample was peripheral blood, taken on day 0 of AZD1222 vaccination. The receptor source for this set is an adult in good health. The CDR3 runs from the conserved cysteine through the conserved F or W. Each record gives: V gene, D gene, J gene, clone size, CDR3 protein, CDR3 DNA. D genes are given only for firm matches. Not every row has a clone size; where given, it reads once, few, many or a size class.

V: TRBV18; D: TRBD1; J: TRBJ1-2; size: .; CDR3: CASSPIGTGPKYGYTF; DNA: TGTGCCAGCTCACCAATCGGGACAGGTCCTAAATATGGCTACACCTTC
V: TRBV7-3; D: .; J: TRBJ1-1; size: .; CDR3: CASSFGGNTEAFF; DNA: TGTGCCAGCAGCTTTGGGGGGAACACTGAAGCTTTCTTT
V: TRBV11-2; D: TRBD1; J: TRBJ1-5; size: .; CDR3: CASSFRQGDNQPQHF; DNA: TGTGCCAGCAGCTTCCGACAGGGGGACAATCAGCCCCAGCATTTT
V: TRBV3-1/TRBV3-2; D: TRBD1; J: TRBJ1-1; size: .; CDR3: CASSQQGQMNTEAFF; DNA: TGTGCCAGCAGCCAACAGGGACAGATGAACACTGAAGCTTTCTTT
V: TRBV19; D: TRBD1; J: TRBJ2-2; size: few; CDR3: CASRRTGGNTGELFF; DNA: TGTGCCAGTAGACGGACAGGGGGGAACACCGGGGAGCTGTTTTTT
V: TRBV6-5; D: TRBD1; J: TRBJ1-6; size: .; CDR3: CASSRGQGFNSPLHF; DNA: TGTGCCAGCAGCCGGGGACAGGGCTTTAATTCACCCCTCCACTTT
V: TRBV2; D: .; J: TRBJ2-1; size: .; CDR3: CASRGGQSSYNEQFF; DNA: TGTGCCAGCAGGGGGGGACAGAGCTCCTACAATGAGCAGTTCTTC
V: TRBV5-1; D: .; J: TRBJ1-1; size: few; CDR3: CASREQLTGNTEAFF; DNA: TGCGCCAGCAGGGAACAATTGACAGGGAACACTGAAGCTTTCTTT
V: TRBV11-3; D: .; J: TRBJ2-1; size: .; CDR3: CASSSSPSSYNEQFF; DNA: TGTGCCAGTAGCTCTAGTCCAAGCTCCTACAATGAGCAGTTCTTC
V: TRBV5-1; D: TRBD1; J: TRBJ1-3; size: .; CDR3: CASSLAGGNSGNTIYF; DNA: TGCGCCAGCAGCTTGGCAGGGGGGAACTCTGGAAACACCATATATTTT
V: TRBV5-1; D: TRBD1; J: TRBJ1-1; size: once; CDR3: CASSFTGVNTEAFF; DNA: TGCGCCAGCAGCTTTACAGGGGTGAACACTGAAGCTTTCTTT
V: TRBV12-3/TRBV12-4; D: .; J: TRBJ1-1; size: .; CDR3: CASSQGQNTEAFF; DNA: TGTGCCAGCAGTCAGGGTCAGAACACTGAAGCTTTCTTT
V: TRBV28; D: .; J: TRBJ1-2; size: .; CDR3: CASSLRGAYYGYTF; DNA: TGTGCCAGCAGTTTACGCGGAGCCTACTATGGCTACACCTTC
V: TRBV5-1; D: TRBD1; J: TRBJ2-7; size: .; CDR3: CASSLSRGLDEQYF; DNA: TGCGCCAGCAGCTTGTCCAGGGGGCTAGACGAGCAGTACTTC
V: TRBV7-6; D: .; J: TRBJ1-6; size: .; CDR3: CASSPRGYNSPLHF; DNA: TGTGCCAGCAGCCCTCGTGGTTATAATTCACCCCTCCACTTT
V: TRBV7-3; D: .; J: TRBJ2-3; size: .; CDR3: CASSDSTDTQYF; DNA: TGTGCCAGCAGCGACTCCACAGATACGCAGTATTTT
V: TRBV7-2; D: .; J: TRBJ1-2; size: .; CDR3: CASSQGVGSNYGYTF; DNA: TGTGCCAGCAGTCAAGGGGTAGGGTCTAACTATGGCTACACCTTC
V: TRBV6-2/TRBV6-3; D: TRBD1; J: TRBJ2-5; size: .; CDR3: CASSYPVTGVEETQYF; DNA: TGTGCCAGCAGTTACCCAGTCACAGGGGTAGAAGAGACCCAGTACTTC
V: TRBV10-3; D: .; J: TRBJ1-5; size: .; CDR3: CAISDGVREPQHF; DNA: TGTGCCATCAGTGACGGGGTGCGGGAGCCCCAGCATTTT
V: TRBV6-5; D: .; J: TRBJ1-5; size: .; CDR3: CASSLAGENHQPQHF; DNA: TGTGCCAGCAGCCTGGCGGGGGAAAATCATCAGCCCCAGCATTTT
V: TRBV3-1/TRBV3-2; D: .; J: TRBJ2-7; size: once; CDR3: CASSRSPSEQYF; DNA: TGTGCCAGCAGCCGGAGCCCGAGCGAGCAGTACTTC
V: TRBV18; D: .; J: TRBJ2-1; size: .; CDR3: CASSPPQGRDEQFF; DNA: TGTGCCAGCTCACCCCCCCAGGGGAGGGATGAGCAGTTCTTC
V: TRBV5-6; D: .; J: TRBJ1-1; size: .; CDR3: CASSFGGGDTEAFF; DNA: TGTGCCAGCAGCTTCGGCGGGGGAGACACTGAAGCTTTCTTT
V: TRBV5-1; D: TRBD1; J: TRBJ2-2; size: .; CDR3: CASSSGQGDTGELFF; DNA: TGCGCCAGCAGCTCCGGACAGGGGGACACCGGGGAGCTGTTTTTT
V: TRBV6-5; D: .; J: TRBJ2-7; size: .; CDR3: CASRYSGNGPAEQYF; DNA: TGTGCCAGCAGGTATAGTGGGAACGGACCGGCGGAGCAGTACTTC
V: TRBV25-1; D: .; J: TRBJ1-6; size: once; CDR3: CASSAVAPDYYNSPLHF; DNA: TGTGCCAGCAGTGCCGTAGCACCCGATTACTATAATTCACCCCTCCACTTT
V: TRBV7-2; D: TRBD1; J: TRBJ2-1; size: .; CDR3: CASSLGQGIYNEQFF; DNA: TGTGCCAGCAGCTTGGGACAGGGAATATACAATGAGCAGTTCTTC
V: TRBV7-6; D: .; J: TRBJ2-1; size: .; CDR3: CASSLRSGTLEQFF; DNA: TGTGCCAGCAGCTTAAGATCCGGGACCCTAGAGCAGTTCTTC
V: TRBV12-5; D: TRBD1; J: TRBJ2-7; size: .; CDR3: CASGLVLGQGIYEQYF; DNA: TGTGCTAGTGGTTTGGTACTGGGACAGGGGATCTACGAGCAGTACTTC
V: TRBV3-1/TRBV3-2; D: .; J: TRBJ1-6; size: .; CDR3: CASSQERDSPLHF; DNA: TGTGCCAGCAGCCAAGAAAGGGATTCACCCCTCCACTTT
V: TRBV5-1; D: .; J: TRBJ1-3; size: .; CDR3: CASSLDSGNTIYF; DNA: TGCGCCAGCAGCCTCGACTCTGGAAACACCATATATTTT
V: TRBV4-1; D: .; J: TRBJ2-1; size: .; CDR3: CASSQPSGLLQAEFF; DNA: TGCGCCAGCAGCCAACCAAGCGGCCTCCTTCAAGCTGAGTTCTTC
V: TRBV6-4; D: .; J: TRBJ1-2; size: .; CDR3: CASTPFAGGGGYTF; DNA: TGTGCCAGCACACCTTTCGCGGGGGGAGGTGGCTACACCTTC
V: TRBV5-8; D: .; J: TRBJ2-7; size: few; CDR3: CASSLARIAEQYF; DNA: TGTGCCAGCAGCTTGGCCAGAATAGCCGAGCAGTACTTC
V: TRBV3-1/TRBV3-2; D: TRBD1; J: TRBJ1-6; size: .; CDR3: CASSQVDRGDSPLHF; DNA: TGTGCCAGCAGCCAAGTAGACAGGGGAGATTCACCCCTCCACTTT
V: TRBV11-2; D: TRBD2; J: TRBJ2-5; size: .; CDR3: CASSLGTRGAEETQYF; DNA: TGTGCCAGCAGCTTGGGGACTAGGGGTGCCGAAGAGACCCAGTACTTC
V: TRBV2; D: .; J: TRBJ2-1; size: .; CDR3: CASTVVSYNEQFF; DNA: TGTGCCAGCACCGTGGTGTCCTACAATGAGCAGTTCTTC
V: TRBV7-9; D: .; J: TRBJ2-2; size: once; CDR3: CASSPAGTANTGELFF; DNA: TGTGCCAGCAGCCCCGCGGGGACAGCGAACACCGGGGAGCTGTTTTTT
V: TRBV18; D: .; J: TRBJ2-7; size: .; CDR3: CASSLPGTSYEQYF; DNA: TGTGCCAGCTCACTCCCCGGGACAAGCTACGAGCAGTACTTC
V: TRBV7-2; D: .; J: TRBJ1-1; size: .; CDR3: CASSFRVTEAFF; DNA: TGTGCCAGCAGCTTTAGGGTTACTGAAGCTTTCTTT
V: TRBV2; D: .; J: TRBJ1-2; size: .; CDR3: CASSLKGQISAGTF; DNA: TGTGCCAGCAGCCTAAAGGGACAAATTTCCGCGGGGACCTTC
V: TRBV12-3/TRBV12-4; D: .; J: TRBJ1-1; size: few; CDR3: CASSPTGWEAFF; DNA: TGTGCCAGCAGTCCGACCGGGTGGGAAGCTTTCTTT
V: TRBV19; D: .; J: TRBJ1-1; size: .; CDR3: CASSMQTANTEAFF; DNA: TGTGCCAGTAGTATGCAGACAGCGAACACTGAAGCTTTCTTT
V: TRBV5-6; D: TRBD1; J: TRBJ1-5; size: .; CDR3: CASSLLQGNQPQHF; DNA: TGTGCCAGCAGCTTGTTACAGGGGAATCAGCCCCAGCATTTT
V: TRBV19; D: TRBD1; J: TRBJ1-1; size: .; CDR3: CASSRTGFGTEAFF; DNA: TGTGCCAGTAGTCGGACAGGGTTTGGCACTGAAGCTTTCTTT
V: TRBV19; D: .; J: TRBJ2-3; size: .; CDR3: CASSIGYTSTDTQYF; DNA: TGTGCCAGTAGTATAGGCTATACAAGCACAGATACGCAGTATTTT
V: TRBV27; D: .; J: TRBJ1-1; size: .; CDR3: CASSFLGQPTEAFF; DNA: TGTGCCAGCAGTTTTTTGGGGCAGCCCACTGAAGCTTTCTTT
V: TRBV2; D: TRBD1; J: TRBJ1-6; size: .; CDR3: CASSLKPGSGTGSPLHF; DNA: TGTGCCAGCAGTCTTAAGCCGGGGTCAGGGACAGGATCACCCCTCCACTTT